This T cell receptor (beta chain) came from a study of blood T cell repertoires in COVID-19. As for the study in general: The origin of the acute and convalescent COVID-19 samples was the United States, Italy and Spain.

The repertoire was sequenced with immunoSEQ multiplex PCR; TCRdb's copy has only in-frame clones and lacks some. The table shows roughly 240,000 clones, with over 80% occurring only once. The ends were cut back, 5 bases at V and 0 bases at J, with 10 bases in the middle. This CDR3 contains 14 residues. CDR1 is MNHEY, CDR2 SVGAGI, per germline. Participants' own reports of clinical history determined their cohort assignment. The sequenced material came from PBMCs or T cells enriched from blood (not recorded which). This TCR came from a woman aged 25-40 years with acute COVID-19. The V gene is TRBV6-5, the J gene TRBJ1-1; a possible D gene is TRBD1 (6 bases). For the CDR3, the DNA is TGTGCCAGCAGTCGGACAGCACTGAACACTGAAGCTTTCTTT. It yields the protein CASSRTALNTEAFF.